The 27 T cell receptor beta chains below were found in one sample sequenced in a study of blood T cells in healthy people across ages. The use of a sample-barcoded 5' primer and a J-beta primer mix characterized a second PCR of roughly 6 to 12 cycles. MiXCR, applied by TCRdb to the 5' RACE reads, yields one record per CDR3 protein. The sample includes about 780,000 distinct CDR3 sequences, about 45% of them seen just once. The sequencing input was blood. These receptors were taken from a man of 80 years or more in good health.

J is TRBJ2-1 and V is TRBV20-1; D might be TRBD2 (5 bases). Germline lookup yields CDR1 DFQATT and CDR2 SNEGSKA (reference sequence). The V and J ends lost 0 bases and 3 bases respectively, with 12 bases between them. This CDR3 has 15 residues. The chain's CDR3 is CSARDQAAYYNEQFF. The CDR3 region has the DNA TGCAGTGCTAGAGATCAAGCGGCCTACTACAATGAGCAGTTCTTC.

This clonotype came up once. A much larger clone sits a single nucleotide away, making a read error possible. The V call is TRBV12-3 or TRBV12-4, the J call TRBJ2-3, with D unresolved. The length of the CDR3 is 13 residues. V was cut by 5 bases and J by 6 bases, with 12 bases left in between. The DNA of the CDR3 is TGTGCCAGCAGTAGTGTAACAGCGGATACGCAGTATTTT. It is translated as CASSSVTADTQYF.

The genes are TRBV19 and TRBJ1-5; D uncertain. Trimming took off 3 bases at V and 6 bases at J, with 15 bases between the two ends. The length of the CDR3 is 15 residues. Per germline, CDR1 LNHDA and CDR2 SQIVND (reference sequence). The chain's CDR3 is CASSMEGGFGQPQHF. Written as DNA, the CDR3 is TGTGCCAGTAGTATGGAGGGAGGGTTCGGTCAGCCCCAGCATTTT.

This clonotype occurred a few times. The chain is built from TRBV5-1 and TRBJ1-1, with 7 bases lining up with TRBD1. CDR1 and CDR2 (germline): SGHRS, YFSETQ. The CDR3 extends over 14 amino acids. Unmatched junction bases numbered 11, after V lost 7 bases and J lost 5 bases. CDR3 in DNA: TGCGCCAGCCGCCTAGACACAGGGGATACTGAAGCTTTCTTT. Translated, it gives CASRLDTGDTEAFF.

This chain connects TRBV5-1 to TRBJ2-1; 12 bases fit TRBD2. The V gene end was trimmed by 3 bases and the J gene end by 4 bases; junction bases not matched to a gene: 8. The CDR3 covers 17 residues. Germline V CDR1 and CDR2: SGHRS, YFSETQ. The CDR3, as DNA: TGCGCCAGCAGCTCGACCTCGACTAGCGGGGGTTACAATGAGCAGTTCTTC. Protein: CASSSTSTSGGYNEQFF.

The chain has TRBV7-2 and TRBJ2-7, with D uncertain. The DNA end favors TRBJ2-4, so the J call may be wrong. Per the germline V gene, CDR1 is SGHTA and CDR2 is FQGNSA. The CDR3 totals 13 residues. The CDR3 region is CASSLQTKNIQYF. CDR3 DNA: TGTGCCAGCAGCCTACAAACCAAAAACATTCAGTACTTC.

The chain combines TRBV5-1 with TRBJ1-2, with D hard to call. Germline V gene sequence: CDR1 SGHRS, CDR2 YFSETQ. V lost 4 bases and J 3 bases, leaving 16 bases between the germline ends. The CDR3 length is 15 residues. CDR3 amino acids: CASSRLQPKDYGYTF. The CDR3 DNA sequence: TGCGCCAGCAGCCGTCTACAGCCTAAGGACTATGGCTACACCTTC.

V is TRBV28 and J is TRBJ1-5; D remains ambiguous. The CDR3 totals 12 residues. The V end was cut by 7 bases, the J end by 1 base, with 5 bases between. Germline CDR1 reads MDHEN; CDR2 reads SYDVKM. This CDR3 reads CASNGSNQPQHF. In DNA form, the CDR3 reads TGTGCCAGCAACGGAAGCAATCAGCCCCAGCATTTT.

The DNA for the CDR3 is TGTGCCAGCAGTTACTCGGGACTAGAGTACTTC. Its translation is CASSYSGLEYF. The chain carries TRBV6-6 and TRBJ2-4; 8 positions agree with TRBD2. The CDR3 has 11 amino acids. Trimming at V came to 0 bases and at J to 14 bases, leaving 0 bases not matched to a gene. Germline assignment: CDR1 MNHNY and CDR2 SVGAGI (reference sequence).

Remarks on this clonotype: The junction and the germline gene differ at one end; a read error may be behind it. The chain has TRBV29-1 and TRBJ2-4, with D maybe TRBD2 (5 bases). The better agreement between TRBJ2-7 and the DNA end casts doubt on the J call. Germline V gene sequence: CDR1 SQVTM, CDR2 ANQGSEA. The CDR3 extends over 13 amino acids. The CDR3, as DNA: TGCGGCGTTGAAAACGGGATCTCCTGCGAGCAGTACTTC. Its protein product is CGVENGISCEQYF.

This chain uses TRBV5-5 with TRBJ2-1; D not resolved. The length of the CDR3 is 15 residues. Germline lookup yields CDR1 SGHKS and CDR2 YYEKEE (reference sequence). Trimming took 0 bases from V and 3 from J, leaving 10 bases between them. DNA for the CDR3: TGTGCCAGCAGCTTGGATGTTGTCAGCTACAATGAGCAGTTCTTC. Translated: CASSLDVVSYNEQFF.

This clonotype was counted a few times. The chain employs TRBV20-1 and TRBJ2-7; the match to TRBD2 covers 9 bases. The CDR3 is 14 residues long. CDR1 and CDR2 (germline): DFQATT, SNEGSKA (reference sequence). The J segment lost 3 bases and the V segment lost 3 bases, leaving 6 bases of the junction unmatched. Written as DNA, the CDR3 is TGCAGTGCTAGCGCTAGCGGGATTTTCTACGAGCAGTACTTC. It yields the protein CSASASGIFYEQYF.

The chain carries TRBV7-8 and TRBJ2-5; D may correspond to TRBD1 or TRBD2 (5 bases each). Trimming took 2 bases from V and 10 from J, leaving 20 bases between them. This CDR3 has 15 amino acids. Germline lookup yields CDR1 SGHVS and CDR2 FQNEAQ. CDR3 residues: CASSLLGDVGDNQYF. CDR3 sequence (DNA): TGTGCCAGCAGCTTATTAGGGGACGTAGGGGATAACCAGTACTTC.

The chain carries TRBV12-3 or TRBV12-4 and TRBJ2-1, with 14 bases lining up with TRBD2. The trim removed 4 bases at V and 8 bases at J, leaving 7 bases unmatched. The CDR3 length is 16 residues. The CDR3 region is CASSSGLAGGYHEQFF. In nucleotides, the CDR3 is TGTGCCAGCAGTTCCGGACTAGCGGGAGGATACCATGAGCAGTTCTTC.

The V gene is TRBV12-3 or TRBV12-4, the J gene TRBJ2-7; TRBD2 aligns across 8 bases. The length of the CDR3 is 13 residues. V dropped 7 bases and J dropped 5; count of bases not matched to a gene: 7. The CDR3 DNA is TGTGCCAGCACCCCGGGAGGGGGACACGAGCAGTACTTC. It encodes CASTPGGGHEQYF.

This clonotype was counted between two and nine times. J is TRBJ2-1 and V is TRBV24-1; D is perhaps TRBD2 (5 bases). V was trimmed by 12 bases and J by 4 bases, leaving 12 bases between them. The CDR3 contains 12 residues. The germline V gene encodes CDR1 KGHDR and CDR2 SFDVKD. CDR3 in amino acids: CAPSWSYNEQFF. CDR3 coding DNA: TGTGCCCCTAGCTGGAGTTACAATGAGCAGTTCTTC.

The V call is TRBV7-2, the J call TRBJ1-6; tentatively, D is TRBD1 (6 bases). Germline CDR1 reads SGHTA; CDR2 reads FQGNSA. V shed 1 base and J shed 5 bases, with 9 bases lying between them. The CDR3 has 15 amino acids. The CDR3 loop is CASSLEGGDNSPLHF. The CDR3 bases are TGTGCCAGCAGCTTAGAGGGGGGGGATAATTCACCCCTCCACTTT.

In its sample, this clonotype was seen many times. This chain links TRBV30 with TRBJ2-5, with D perhaps TRBD2 (5 bases). With 7 bases removed from V and 4 bases from J, the gap between germline ends came to 10 bases. Germline CDR1 GTSNPN, CDR2 SVGIG (reference sequence). This CDR3 is 11 amino acids long. This chain's CDR3 is CASGGRETQYF. The DNA of the CDR3 is TGTGCCTCCGGCGGGCGAGAGACCCAGTACTTC.

This rearrangement joins TRBV4-1 to TRBJ1-2; 7 bases agree with TRBD1. V was pared by 0 bases and J by 4 bases, with 2 bases of the junction left unmatched. The germline V gene encodes CDR1 MGHRA and CDR2 YSYEKL. The CDR3 contains 14 residues. CDR3 sequence: CASSQDGDSYGYTF. The CDR3 nucleotides read TGCGCCAGCAGCCAAGATGGGGACAGCTATGGCTACACCTTC.

The gene calls are TRBV6-6 and TRBJ1-5; TRBD1 matches at 8 bases. V lost 0 bases and J lost 3; bases outside the gene matches: 7. The CDR3 is 17 residues long. CDR1 is MNHNY, CDR2 SVGAGI, per germline (reference sequence). Written as DNA, the CDR3 is TGTGCCAGCAGTTACTCGAGGACAGGGAGCAACAATCAGCCCCAGCATTTT. It codes for CASSYSRTGSNNQPQHF.

The CDR3 is CASSLSRNYGYTF. The CDR3 DNA reads as TGTGCCAGCAGCTTGTCGCGGAACTATGGCTACACCTTC. The rearrangement links TRBV5-6 to TRBJ1-2; D call uncertain. The V end was cut by 1 base, the J end by 2 bases, with 6 bases between. CDR1 is SGHDT, CDR2 YYEEEE, per germline. There are 13 residues in the CDR3.

This clonotype has only a few counts. The chain links TRBV20-1 to TRBJ2-2, with 7 nucleotides matching TRBD2. This CDR3 is 14 amino acids long. Germline V gene data show CDR1 as DFQATT and CDR2 as SNEGSKA (reference sequence). J lost 5 bases, V lost 6 bases, and 9 bases had no gene match. CDR3 sequence reads: CSAERDFATGELFF. CDR3 DNA: TGCAGTGCCGAGCGGGACTTCGCGACCGGGGAGCTGTTTTTT.

This clonotype has a count of ten or more. The chain uses TRBV28 and TRBJ2-1; 9 bases agree with TRBD2. The V segment lost 5 bases and the J segment 0 bases; nucleotides outside the gene matches: 5. CDR1 and CDR2 from the germline V gene are MDHEN and SYDVKM. The CDR3 has 16 amino acids. The CDR3 loop reads CASSDLAGSSYNEQFF. CDR3 DNA: TGTGCCAGCAGTGATCTAGCGGGAAGCTCCTACAATGAGCAGTTCTTC. The whole variable domain, filled in from reference TRBV28 and TRBJ2-1, reads DVKVTQSSRYLVKRTGEKVFLECVQDMDHENMFWYRQDPGLGLRLIYFSYDVKMKEKGDIPEGYSVSREKKERFSLILESASTNQTSMYLCASSDLAGSSYNEQFFGPGTRLTVL.

The chain employs TRBV24-1 and TRBJ2-5; TRBD1 might be the D (7 bases). Trimming took off 6 bases at V and 5 bases at J, with 18 bases between the two ends. The V gene's germline CDR1 is KGHDR and CDR2 SFDVKD. This CDR3 has 15 amino acids. CDR3 amino acids: CATSKTGEAGETQYF. The DNA of the CDR3 is TGTGCCACCAGTAAAACAGGGGAGGCCGGGGAGACCCAGTACTTC.

The chain carries TRBV10-1 and TRBJ1-3; D gene ambiguous. The CDR3 runs to 15 residues. Trimming removed 0 bases from V and 3 bases from J, with 9 bases in between. Germline V CDR1 and CDR2: WNHNN, SYGVQD (reference sequence). The CDR3 here is CASSESGSRGNTIYF. In DNA, the CDR3 is TGCGCCAGCAGTGAGTCGGGGTCCCGTGGAAACACCATATATTTT.

The V gene is TRBV29-1, the J gene TRBJ2-3; D may be TRBD2 (5 bases). The germline V and J ends were trimmed by 0 bases and 0 bases, with 13 bases remaining between them. CDR1 is SQVTM, CDR2 ANQGSEA, per germline. CDR3 length: 16 amino acids. In nucleotides, the CDR3 is TGCAGCGTTGAAGATAGGAGAACTAGTAGCACAGATACGCAGTATTTT. Protein: CSVEDRRTSSTDTQYF.

This sequence joins TRBV13 and TRBJ2-7; 9 nucleotides agree with TRBD1. The DNA end lines up better with TRBJ2-5; the J call may be wrong. From germline, CDR1 is PRHDT and CDR2 FYEKMQ (reference sequence). This CDR3 spans 14 amino acids. As DNA, the CDR3 is TGTGCCAGCAGTACGGGGACAGGGTCTGGGACCCAGTACTTC. The encoded protein is CASSTGTGSGTQYF.